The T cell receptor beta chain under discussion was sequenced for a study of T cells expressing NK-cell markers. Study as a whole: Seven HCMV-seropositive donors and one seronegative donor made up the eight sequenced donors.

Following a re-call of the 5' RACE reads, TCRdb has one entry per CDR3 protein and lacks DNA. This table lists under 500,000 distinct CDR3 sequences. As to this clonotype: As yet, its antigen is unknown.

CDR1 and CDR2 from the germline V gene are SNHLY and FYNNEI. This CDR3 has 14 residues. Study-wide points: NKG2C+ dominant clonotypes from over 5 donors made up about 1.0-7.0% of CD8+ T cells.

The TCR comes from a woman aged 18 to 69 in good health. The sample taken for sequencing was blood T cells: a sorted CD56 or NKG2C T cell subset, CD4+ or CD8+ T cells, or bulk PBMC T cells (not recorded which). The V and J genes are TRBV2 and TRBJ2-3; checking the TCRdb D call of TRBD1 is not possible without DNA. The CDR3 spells CAIASGHSTDTQYF.